Below, 27 T cell receptor beta chains from the same sample are listed, as sequenced in a study of blood T cells in healthy people across ages (dated by TCRdb to the mid-2010s). Libraries came from 5' RACE. Sequencer: Illumina HiSeq 2500. A second PCR of about 6 to 11 cycles was run with a J-beta primer mix and a sample-barcoded 5' primer. In-frame beta chains were kept once TCRdb had trimmed the public reads at Q25 with fastp and called clones with MiXCR. Each CDR3 protein appears once, grouped with its most common genes and DNA. The sample has about 800,000 distinct CDR3 sequences on record, 20% to 25% of them singletons. The top ten clones comprise approximately 4% of the sample. These data also featured in a second study, about T cells of mothers and their children.

Sequenced: blood. The receptors were sampled from a boy younger than 18 in good health.

This clonotype is a singleton in its sample. The chain links TRBV20-1 to TRBJ2-2; D might be TRBD1 (6 bases). V lost 6 bases, J lost 0 bases, and 14 bases lay in between. This CDR3 region has 15 residues. Germline V gene sequence: CDR1 DFQATT, CDR2 SNEGSKA (reference sequence). The CDR3 reads CSAPGHIANTGELFF. In nucleotides, the CDR3 is TGCAGTGCCCCGGGACATATAGCGAACACCGGGGAGCTGTTTTTT.

CDR3 sequence: CASSPEQVLPYGYTF. In DNA form, the CDR3 reads TGTGCCAGCAGCCCGGAGCAGGTCCTCCCCTATGGCTACACCTTC. The V gene is TRBV6-2 or TRBV6-3, the J gene TRBJ1-2; D unclear. CDR1 MNHEY and CDR2 SVGEGT come from the germline V gene. Deletions cut 6 bases from V and 4 bases from J, with 18 bases between. The CDR3 covers 15 residues.

This clonotype was seen only a few times. The V and J genes are TRBV7-9 and TRBJ1-1; D is ambiguous. Trimming stripped 0 bases from V and 1 base from J, with 9 bases between. The CDR3 loop spans 15 amino acids. CDR1 and CDR2 (germline): SEHNR, FQNEAQ (reference sequence). This CDR3 reads CASSLAPRANTEAFF. The CDR3 bases are TGTGCCAGCAGCTTAGCTCCCAGAGCGAACACTGAAGCTTTCTTT.

This clonotype has just a few counts. V usage is TRBV20-1 and J usage is TRBJ2-4, with D hard to call. V was clipped by 1 base and J by 2 bases, with 18 bases between them. The CDR3 runs 17 residues. CDR1 DFQATT and CDR2 SNEGSKA come from the germline V gene (reference sequence). CDR3 amino acids: CSARATGSRGPKNIQYF. The CDR3 DNA is TGCAGTGCTAGAGCTACCGGGTCCCGAGGACCCAAAAACATTCAGTACTTC.

This sequence joins TRBV7-2 and TRBJ2-5; 7 bases map to TRBD1. The DNA end is more similar to TRBJ2-7, so the J call may be wrong. Germline lookup yields CDR1 SGHTA and CDR2 FQGNSA. The CDR3 contains 15 residues. The CDR3 here is CASSFTGDPRNEQYF. CDR3 nucleotide sequence: TGTGCCAGCAGCTTCACAGGGGACCCACGGAACGAGCAGTACTTC.

This clonotype occurred a few times. The chain combines TRBV28 with TRBJ2-5, with 9 nucleotides matching TRBD2. CDR1 is MDHEN, CDR2 SYDVKM, per germline. Trimming removed 2 bases from V and 1 base from J; junction bases left unmatched: 5. This CDR3 comprises 16 residues. The CDR3 sequence: CASSLAGGGTQETQYF. The CDR3 DNA reads TGTGCCAGCAGTTTAGCGGGAGGGGGGACCCAAGAGACCCAGTACTTC.

The sample holds a few counts of this clonotype. The chain couples TRBV7-9 to TRBJ2-5; D may correspond to TRBD1 or TRBD2 (6 bases each). Trimming shortened V by 6 bases and J by 3 bases, and 11 bases separated the two germline ends. The length of the CDR3 is 13 residues. Germline lookup yields CDR1 SEHNR and CDR2 FQNEAQ (reference sequence). The CDR3: CASRKRGEETQYF. The CDR3 bases are TGTGCCAGCAGAAAGAGGGGGGAAGAGACCCAGTACTTC.

This clonotype was observed once. For the CDR3, the DNA is TGCGCCAGCAGCTTGGCCGGACGGGAAAACATTCAGTACTTC. Translated, it gives CASSLAGRENIQYF. The rearrangement joins TRBV5-1 to TRBJ2-4; the D is unclear. Trimming shortened V by 0 bases and J by 5 bases, and 9 bases separated the two germline ends. Germline lookup yields CDR1 SGHRS and CDR2 YFSETQ. The CDR3 consists of 14 residues.

This chain uses TRBV6-5 with TRBJ1-3; 7 bases match TRBD1. The ends lost 0 bases at V and 3 bases at J; junction bases unmatched: 2. Looked up from germline, CDR1 is MNHEY and CDR2 is SVGAGI. CDR3 length: 15 amino acids. DNA of the CDR3: TGTGCCAGCAGTTACTCGAGACAGGGTGGAAACACCATATATTTT. Its translation is CASSYSRQGGNTIYF.

The chain links TRBV12-3 or TRBV12-4 to TRBJ2-6; D ambiguous. The CDR3 is 18 residues long. V shed 4 bases and J shed 0 bases, with 16 bases lying between them. The CDR3 loop reads CASSYVGRRSSGANVLTF. In DNA, the CDR3 is TGTGCCAGCAGTTATGTTGGACGCAGGAGCTCTGGGGCCAACGTCCTGACTTTC.

This clonotype was counted only a few times. V and J are TRBV2 and TRBJ1-2; tentative D call: TRBD1 (6 bases). The V and J ends lost 4 bases and 4 bases respectively, with 10 bases between them. The germline V gene has CDR1 SNHLY and CDR2 FYNNEI. The CDR3 is 13 amino acids. Written as DNA, the CDR3 is TGTGCCAGCAGTGCGACAGGACCCTATGGCTACACCTTC. It codes for CASSATGPYGYTF.

The chain is built from TRBV11-2 and TRBJ2-5; the D gene is possibly TRBD2 (6 bases). The CDR3 consists of 18 residues. Trimming removed 0 bases at V and 0 bases at J, with 17 bases between. The germline V gene encodes CDR1 SGHAT and CDR2 FQNNGV. The CDR3 DNA follows: TGTGCCAGCAGCTTAGACCCCGGTCTAGCGCTTAACCAAGAGACCCAGTACTTC. Protein: CASSLDPGLALNQETQYF.

This clonotype was detected a few times. The chain joins TRBV3-1 to TRBJ1-2; 9 bases match TRBD1. This CDR3 has 15 amino acids. Germline loops: CDR1 LGHDT, CDR2 YNNKEL (reference sequence). Trimming took 0 bases from V and 7 from J; bases not matched to a gene: 6. Written as DNA, the CDR3 is TGTGCCAGCAGCCAAGAAATGCGGGACAGGGTTGGCTACACCTTC. It is translated as CASSQEMRDRVGYTF. Using reference TRBV3-1 and TRBJ1-2 for the parts outside the CDR3, the full variable domain is DTAVSQTPKYLVTQMGNDKSIKCEQNLGHDTMYWYKQDSKKFLKIMFSYNNKELIINETVPNRFSPKSPDKAHLNLHINSLELGDSAVYFCASSQEMRDRVGYTFGSGTRLTVV.

V is TRBV20-1 and J is TRBJ2-5; 9 positions match TRBD2. V was clipped by 3 bases and J by 7 bases; unmatched bases: 9. Germline loops: CDR1 DFQATT, CDR2 SNEGSKA (reference sequence). The CDR3 consists of 14 residues. CDR3 sequence: CSARLSGGPGTQYF. CDR3 coding DNA: TGCAGTGCTAGGCTTAGCGGGGGCCCCGGGACCCAGTACTTC.

This chain connects TRBV9 to TRBJ1-4; D is ambiguous. Per germline, CDR1 SGDLS and CDR2 YYNGEE. The V end lost 5 bases, the J end lost 4 bases, and 18 bases lay between the germline ends. This CDR3 has 16 residues. CDR3: CASSGLTSGNNEKLFF. The CDR3 DNA sequence: TGTGCCAGCAGTGGCCTTACGAGTGGTAATAATGAAAAACTGTTTTTT.

This clonotype was seen more than once but under ten times. The chain links TRBV10-3 to TRBJ2-3; TRBD1 or TRBD2 may be the D gene (5 bases each). The length of the CDR3 is 15 residues. V was clipped by 2 bases and J by 2 bases, with 11 bases between them. Germline CDR1 and CDR2: ENHRY and SYGVKD. DNA of the CDR3: TGTGCCATCAGTGAGGTGGGGGTTCCCACAGATACGCAGTATTTT. Translating it yields CAISEVGVPTDTQYF.

This clonotype was seen a handful of times. J is TRBJ1-3 and V is TRBV6-6; 8 positions agree with TRBD1. The germline V gene has CDR1 MNHNY and CDR2 SVGAGI (reference sequence). The length of the CDR3 is 15 residues. The junction had 3 bases not matched to a gene; V was cut back by 5 bases and J by 0 bases. The CDR3 sequence is CASSRDRSSGNTIYF. The CDR3 DNA reads TGTGCCAGCAGTCGGGACAGGAGCTCTGGAAACACCATATATTTT.

CDR3 sequence reads: CASSYRTSGGRAYEQYF. Here the CDR3 DNA reads TGTGCCAGCAGTTACCGGACTAGCGGGGGTCGAGCCTACGAGCAGTACTTC. This rearrangement joins TRBV6-2 or TRBV6-3 to TRBJ2-5; 13 positions agree with TRBD2. The tail of the sequence fits TRBJ2-7 better, so the J call may be wrong. Germline CDR1 MNHEY, CDR2 SVGEGT. The CDR3 contains 17 residues.

This clonotype has more than one count but fewer than ten. The V call is TRBV6-5, the J call TRBJ2-6; 12 positions match TRBD1. Germline assignment: CDR1 MNHEY and CDR2 SVGAGI. The CDR3 sequence is 19 residues long. V trimming: 3 bases; J trimming: 0 bases; junction bases outside the gene matches: 6. The CDR3 DNA reads TGTGCCAGCAGTTATTTGGGACAGGGGGCCCCCTCTGGGGCCAACGTCCTGACTTTC. This sequence encodes CASSYLGQGAPSGANVLTF.

This clonotype was counted a few times. This sequence joins TRBV14 and TRBJ2-7; tentatively, D is TRBD1 (6 bases). Germline CDR1 is SGHDN and CDR2 is FVKESK. Deletions cut 1 base from V and 0 bases from J, with 13 bases between. The CDR3 runs to 16 residues. The CDR3 loop reads CASSQALRGSSYEQYF. The CDR3 DNA is TGTGCCAGCAGCCAAGCCCTCAGGGGTAGCTCCTACGAGCAGTACTTC.

V and J are TRBV7-9 and TRBJ2-7; 9 bases line up with TRBD2. Germline V gene sequence: CDR1 SEHNR, CDR2 FQNEAQ (reference sequence). This CDR3 is 14 amino acids long. Trimming took 6 bases from V and 0 from J; bases not matched to a gene: 3. The CDR3 region has the DNA TGTGCCAGCAGGACGGGACTAGCCTCCTACGAGCAGTACTTC. Translating gives CASRTGLASYEQYF.

The genes are TRBV6-2 or TRBV6-3 and TRBJ2-1; possibly TRBD2 for D (6 bases). The CDR3 runs to 14 residues. V lost 6 bases and J lost 7, with 16 bases in between. In germline, CDR1 is MNHEY, CDR2 SVGEGT. The CDR3 here is CASRRVTGVNEQFF. CDR3 nucleotides: TGTGCCAGCAGGAGGGTAACGGGAGTTAATGAGCAGTTCTTC.

The chain employs TRBV7-2 and TRBJ2-7; 8 bases agree with TRBD2. V gave up 5 bases and J gave up 3 bases; unmatched junction bases: 12. This CDR3 spans 16 amino acids. Germline loops: CDR1 SGHTA, CDR2 FQGNSA. The DNA of the CDR3 is TGTGCCAGCAGCCTGGGGCGGGTAGCGGGATACTACGAGCAGTACTTC. This translates into CASSLGRVAGYYEQYF.

CDR3 sequence: CSVDRGSTDTQYF. CDR3 DNA: TGCAGCGTCGACAGGGGGAGCACAGATACGCAGTATTTT. J is TRBJ2-3 and V is TRBV29-1; TRBD1 matches 9 bases. CDR3 length equals 13 residues. Trimming cost V 6 bases and J 0 bases; bases outside gene matches: 1. The V gene's germline CDR1 is SQVTM and CDR2 ANQGSEA.

In its sample, this clonotype was seen a few times. The chain recombines TRBV7-2 with TRBJ1-4; possible D gene TRBD1, 5 bases. Germline loops: CDR1 SGHTA, CDR2 FQGNSA. CDR3 length: 14 amino acids. Deletions cut 5 bases from V and 4 bases from J, with 11 bases between. This chain's CDR3 is CASSKPGLNEKLFF. Here the CDR3 DNA reads TGTGCCAGCAGCAAACCGGGGCTTAATGAAAAACTGTTTTTT.

This clonotype was recorded a few times. The chain couples TRBV6-6 to TRBJ2-7; 10 bases map to TRBD2. The CDR3 extends over 14 amino acids. Germline lookup yields CDR1 MNHNY and CDR2 SVGAGI (reference sequence). The V and J ends lost 7 bases and 2 bases, in that order; junction bases with no gene match: 5. This CDR3 is CASTQREGPYEQYF. The CDR3 DNA reads as TGTGCCAGCACCCAGCGGGAGGGCCCCTACGAGCAGTACTTC.

This clonotype occurred a few times. The rearrangement links TRBV29-1 to TRBJ1-2, with a weak D call TRBD1 (5 bases). CDR1 and CDR2 (germline): SQVTM, ANQGSEA. Between the trimmed V and J ends, which lost 0 bases and 4 bases, there was a span of 15 bases. This CDR3 is built from 15 residues. The chain's CDR3 is CSVEDLGRAGYGYTF. The CDR3, as DNA: TGCAGCGTTGAAGATCTCGGCAGGGCAGGCTATGGCTACACCTTC. Full variable domain (rest looked up from reference TRBV29-1 and TRBJ1-2): SAVISQKPSRDICQRGTSLTIQCQVDSQVTMMFWYRQQPGQSLTLIATANQGSEATYESGFVIDKFPISRPNLTFSTLTVSNMSPEDSSIYLCSVEDLGRAGYGYTFGSGTRLTVV.